This passage covers 16 T cell receptor beta chains from one sample sequenced in a study of cytomegalovirus exposure and HLA in healthy donors. The PCR made use of 60 Vbeta and 13 Jbeta primers. TCRdb's copy holds only in-frame clones and misses some; the assay was immunoSEQ multiplex PCR. Among 150,000 or so clones, around 80% were seen once, and the ten largest hold around 6%. The sequenced material came from PBMCs. Every receptor here comes from a woman in her thirties or forties in good health and CMV-seropositive.

The gene calls are TRBV5-1 and TRBJ2-3; TRBD2 matches 10 bases. Germline CDR1 and CDR2: SGHRS and YFSETQ. This CDR3 region has 19 residues. The V and J ends lost 0 bases and 2 bases, in that order; junction bases with no gene match: 12. The CDR3 here is CASSLAGLDGLAATDTQYF. The CDR3 region has the DNA TGCGCCAGCAGCTTGGCGGGGCTCGACGGACTAGCGGCCACAGATACGCAGTATTTT.

This chain connects TRBV4-1 to TRBJ2-5, with D tentatively TRBD2 (7 bases). The end of the DNA fits TRBJ2-7 better, so the J call may be wrong. The CDR3 contains 18 residues. The germline V gene encodes CDR1 MGHRA and CDR2 YSYEKL. This chain's CDR3 is CASSRPRANRGGSYEQYF. The DNA of the CDR3 is TGCGCCAGCAGCCGGCCTCGGGCCAATAGGGGGGGCTCCTACGAGCAGTACTTC.

In this sample, this clone is medium-sized. This sequence joins TRBV9 and TRBJ1-1; D is perhaps TRBD1 (5 bases). The V and J ends lost 0 bases and 8 bases respectively, with 8 bases between them. Germline CDR1 SGDLS, CDR2 YYNGEE. This CDR3 has 12 amino acids. The CDR3 reads CASSVAGGEAFF. As DNA, the CDR3 is TGTGCCAGCAGCGTAGCGGGGGGAGAAGCTTTCTTT.

This clone was observed a handful of times. The chain is built from TRBV7-2 and TRBJ1-1; 9 nucleotides line up with TRBD1. V lost 2 bases, J lost 4 bases, and 8 bases stayed unmatched. Germline assignment: CDR1 SGHTA and CDR2 FQGNSA. The CDR3 loop spans 16 amino acids. Here the CDR3 DNA reads TGTGCCAGCAGCTTAACCGACAGGGGGATATTCACTGAAGCTTTCTTT. Protein product: CASSLTDRGIFTEAFF.

V and J are TRBV5-1 and TRBJ2-1, with TRBD1 matching over 7 bases. The CDR3 runs to 16 residues. Losses at the gene ends were 0 bases for V and 0 bases for J; bases not matched to a gene: 3. Germline CDR1 and CDR2: SGHRS and YFSETQ. The CDR3 nucleotides read TGCGCCAGCAGCTTGGGGGGGACAGACTCCTACAATGAGCAGTTCTTC. Translating it yields CASSLGGTDSYNEQFF. The complete variable domain, with remaining parts taken from reference TRBV5-1 and TRBJ2-1, reads KAGVTQTPRYLIKTRGQQVTLSCSPISGHRSVSWYQQTPGQGLQFLFEYFSETQRNKGNFPGRFSGRQFSNSRSEMNVSTLELGDSALYLCASSLGGTDSYNEQFFGPGTRLTVL.

The rearrangement links TRBV5-6 to TRBJ2-3, with a tentative D call TRBD2 (6 bases). CDR3 size: 16 residues. Germline CDR1 reads SGHDT; CDR2 reads YYEEEE. The ends were cut back, 4 bases at V and 2 bases at J, with 17 bases in the middle. The CDR3 loop is CASSQLGEATTDTQYF. CDR3 sequence (DNA): TGTGCCAGCAGCCAGTTGGGGGAGGCAACCACAGATACGCAGTATTTT.

CDR3 region: CASSISSGGSYNEQFF. The CDR3 nucleotides read TGTGCCAGTAGTATTAGTAGCGGGGGTTCCTACAATGAGCAGTTCTTC. The V call is TRBV19, the J call TRBJ2-1; 9 positions agree with TRBD2. V was clipped by 3 bases and J by 1 base; unmatched bases: 4. Germline V gives CDR1 LNHDA, CDR2 SQIVND (reference sequence). This CDR3 has 16 residues.

This chain links TRBV28 with TRBJ2-7; 9 bases agree with TRBD2. The CDR3 runs to 15 residues. The V segment lost 7 bases and the J segment 11 bases; nucleotides outside the gene matches: 18. Germline lookup yields CDR1 MDHEN and CDR2 SYDVKM. CDR3: CASNLSGTSPSEEYF. The CDR3 coding sequence is TGTGCCAGCAACCTCTCCGGGACTAGCCCCTCGGAGGAGTACTTC.

The rearrangement joins TRBV28 to TRBJ2-2, with TRBD1 matching over 8 bases. The CDR3 consists of 14 residues. Trimming at V came to 7 bases and at J to 5 bases, leaving 6 bases not matched to a gene. Germline V gives CDR1 MDHEN, CDR2 SYDVKM. Here the CDR3 reads CASTPRGLTGELFF. The CDR3 bases are TGTGCCAGCACCCCCAGGGGGCTAACCGGGGAGCTGTTTTTT.

This rearrangement joins TRBV11-3 to TRBJ2-5, with 8 nucleotides matching TRBD1. CDR3 length: 12 residues. The junction had 1 base not matched to a gene; V was cut back by 5 bases and J by 5 bases. In germline, CDR1 is SGHNT, CDR2 YENEEA. CDR3 bases: TGTGCCAGCAGCAGACAGGGGGAGACCCAGTACTTC. Protein sequence: CASSRQGETQYF.

V and J are TRBV29-1 and TRBJ2-7; 9 nucleotides align to TRBD1. V trimming: 6 bases; J trimming: 0 bases; junction bases outside the gene matches: 3. CDR1 is SQVTM and CDR2 is ANQGSEA in the germline V gene. The CDR3 totals 13 residues. The CDR3 region is CSVWGQGSYEQYF. In DNA, the CDR3 is TGCAGCGTGTGGGGACAGGGCTCCTACGAGCAGTACTTC.

V usage is TRBV5-6 and J usage is TRBJ1-5, with D perhaps matching TRBD1 (6 bases). The V gene lost 0 bases and the J gene lost 6 bases, with 16 bases spanning the gap. Looked up from germline, CDR1 is SGHDT and CDR2 is YYEEEE. The CDR3 totals 16 residues. CDR3 protein: CASSLAADRLFQPQHF. The DNA of the CDR3 is TGTGCCAGCAGCTTGGCTGCCGACAGGCTCTTTCAGCCCCAGCATTTT.

The chain has TRBV27 and TRBJ1-3, with 9 nucleotides matching TRBD1. The trim removed 6 bases at V and 3 bases at J, leaving 6 bases unmatched. This CDR3 has 15 residues. CDR1 and CDR2 (germline): MNHEY, SMNVEV (reference sequence). CDR3 coding DNA: TGTGCCAGCAGACTTACAGGGGGCAATGGAAACACCATATATTTT. Translated: CASRLTGGNGNTIYF.

This rearrangement joins TRBV7-3 to TRBJ2-2, with unresolved D. The germline gives CDR1 SGHTA, CDR2 FQGTGA. The V and J ends lost 1 base and 6 bases respectively, with 6 bases between them. The CDR3 contains 13 residues. CDR3 nucleotides: TGTGCCAGCAGCTTAATCTCCTCCGGGGAGCTGTTTTTT. As protein: CASSLISSGELFF. The whole variable domain, filled in from reference TRBV7-3 and TRBJ2-2, reads GAGVSQTPSNKVTEKGKYVELRCDPISGHTALYWYRQSLGQGPEFLIYFQGTGAADDSGLPNDRFFAVRPEGSVSTLKIQRTERGDSAVYLCASSLISSGELFFGEGSRLTVL.

The CDR3 nucleotides are TGTGCCAGCAGCTTCGCTGGAAACACCATATATTTT. It yields the protein CASSFAGNTIYF. The V and J genes are TRBV7-8 and TRBJ1-3, with D uncertain. This CDR3 is built from 12 residues. V shed 3 bases and J shed 2 bases, with 2 bases lying between them. Germline CDR1 is SGHVS and CDR2 is FQNEAQ.

V is TRBV9 and J is TRBJ1-1, with D unresolved. CDR3 length: 14 residues. Trimming removed 0 bases from V and 1 base from J, with 7 bases in between. Germline lookup yields CDR1 SGDLS and CDR2 YYNGEE. Written as DNA, the CDR3 is TGTGCCAGCAGCGTAGTGGCAGAGAACACTGAAGCTTTCTTT. Encoded protein: CASSVVAENTEAFF.